The 21 T cell receptor beta chains presented below share a single source sample, sequenced in a study of control samples from healthy donors and cancer patients. Method: immunoSEQ multiplex PCR; TCRdb's copy keeps in-frame clones and lacks some. The data show about 180,000 clones, around 91% seen once. The sample consisted of blood. The source of these receptors is a woman between 45 and 65 years old in good health.

The chain is built from TRBV7-2 and TRBJ2-1, with TRBD2 as a possible D gene (6 bases). CDR1 SGHTA and CDR2 FQGNSA come from the germline V gene. V was pared by 6 bases and J by 8 bases, with 23 bases between. The CDR3 is 16 residues long. CDR3 loop: CASSLGLSGDSDEQFF. CDR3 coding DNA: TGTGCCAGCAGTCTTGGGCTCTCGGGAGACAGCGATGAGCAGTTCTTC.

V gene TRBV27 combines with J gene TRBJ1-5; tentatively, D is TRBD1 (6 bases). Germline CDR1 reads MNHEY; CDR2 reads SMNVEV (reference sequence). This CDR3 has 16 amino acids. The V gene lost 6 bases and the J gene lost 1 base, with 16 bases spanning the gap. The CDR3 DNA sequence: TGTGCCAGCAGGCTGGGGGGAGGGACAAGCAATCAGCCCCAGCATTTT. This encodes CASRLGGGTSNQPQHF.

This chain connects TRBV7-9 to TRBJ1-4, with D possibly TRBD1 on 6 matching bases. Germline V gene data show CDR1 as SEHNR and CDR2 as FQNEAQ (reference sequence). Trimming removed 5 bases from V and 3 bases from J, with 16 bases in between. This CDR3 region has 16 residues. The CDR3 reads CASSPDRGAANEKLFF. The DNA of the CDR3 is TGTGCCAGCAGCCCAGATCGGGGGGCGGCTAATGAAAAACTGTTTTTT.

The chain joins TRBV4-3 to TRBJ2-5, with 7 nucleotides matching TRBD1. This CDR3 region has 14 residues. After removal of 4 bases from V and 5 bases from J, the junction contained 7 bases not matched to a gene. CDR1 LGHNA and CDR2 YSLEER come from the germline V gene. CDR3 amino acids: CASSPEQGLETQYF. The CDR3 nucleotides are TGCGCCAGCAGCCCCGAACAGGGGTTGGAGACCCAGTACTTC.

The chain employs TRBV19 and TRBJ1-1; D is unresolved. Germline CDR1 is LNHDA and CDR2 is SQIVND (reference sequence). This CDR3 has 11 residues. Trimming removed 6 bases from V and 5 bases from J, with 7 bases in between. The CDR3 DNA sequence: TGTGCCAGTAGATTCAAGACTGAAGCTTTCTTT. Amino acids: CASRFKTEAFF.

This clone has only one observation. The genes are TRBV20-1 and TRBJ2-7; D not certain. Looked up from germline, CDR1 is DFQATT and CDR2 is SNEGSKA (reference sequence). Trimming cost V 5 bases and J 3 bases, with 8 bases left between them. The CDR3 extends over 11 amino acids. The CDR3 is CSAVGNYEQYF. The CDR3 coding sequence is TGCAGTGCTGTAGGAAACTACGAGCAGTACTTC.

The V and J genes are TRBV21-1 and TRBJ2-7; the table calls TRBD2, which could not be checked here. TRBV21-1 is listed as a pseudogene. The CDR3 is 15 amino acids. This CDR3 reads CASSKEEFRAYEQYF. CDR3 bases: TGTGCCAGCAGCAAAGAGGAGTTTCGCGCCTACGAGCAGTACTTC.

This clone was detected only once. The genes are TRBV9 and TRBJ2-2; 9 bases match TRBD2. Germline V gene data show CDR1 as SGDLS and CDR2 as YYNGEE. The CDR3 totals 15 residues. V shed 1 base and J 6 bases; nucleotides not matched to a gene: 4. The CDR3 region has the DNA TGTGCCAGCAGCGTACAAGCGGGGGGTCCCGGGGAGCTGTTTTTT. The encoded protein is CASSVQAGGPGELFF.

V and J are TRBV5-4 and TRBJ2-1, with D possibly being TRBD2 (5 bases). Between the trimmed V and J ends, which lost 3 bases and 9 bases, there was a span of 16 bases. Germline CDR1 SGHNT, CDR2 YYREEE (reference sequence). The CDR3 extends over 14 amino acids. CDR3 sequence reads: CASSSTGEQLEQFF. CDR3 nucleotides: TGTGCCAGCAGCTCGACTGGGGAGCAGCTTGAGCAGTTCTTC.

The chain carries TRBV6-5 and TRBJ2-3; possibly TRBD2 for D (7 bases). Germline V gene lookup returns CDR1 MNHEY and CDR2 SVGAGI. The CDR3 runs to 15 residues. V shed 7 bases and J shed 7 bases, with 21 bases lying between them. CDR3 coding DNA: TGTGCCAGCAATTCAAGGCTGGGGGGGCCGAATACGCAGTATTTT. Amino acid sequence: CASNSRLGGPNTQYF.

Comments on this clone: The sample carries other DNA sequences with the same CDR3. This chain links TRBV5-1 with TRBJ1-1, with D maybe TRBD1 (5 bases). The CDR3 has 14 amino acids. From germline, CDR1 is SGHRS and CDR2 YFSETQ. V shed 4 bases and J shed 0 bases, with 10 bases lying between them. The CDR3 protein is CASSPGPLNTEAFF. CDR3 in DNA: TGCGCCAGCAGCCCGGGACCCCTGAACACTGAAGCTTTCTTT.

CDR3 region: CASSQNRAPNPYEQYF. CDR3 coding DNA: TGTGCCAGCAGCCAGAACAGGGCCCCTAATCCCTACGAGCAGTACTTC. J is TRBJ2-7 and V is TRBV3-1 (or the pseudogene TRBV3-2); TRBD1 might be the D (6 bases). The CDR3 covers 16 residues. Germline CDR1 LGHDT, CDR2 YNNKEL (reference sequence). Trimming took off 3 bases at V and 2 bases at J, with 17 bases between the two ends.

The chain combines TRBV3-1 (or the pseudogene TRBV3-2) with TRBJ2-7, with D tentatively TRBD1 (6 bases). Germline V gene data show CDR1 as LGHDT and CDR2 as YNNKEL (reference sequence). V was shortened by 4 bases and J by 1 base, with 11 bases between the two germline ends. The CDR3 loop spans 14 amino acids. The CDR3 loop is CASSLLDRSYEQYF. CDR3 nucleotides: TGTGCCAGCAGCCTACTAGACAGGTCCTACGAGCAGTACTTC.

The chain uses TRBV6-5 and TRBJ1-2, with TRBD1 matching over 10 bases. The length of the CDR3 is 15 residues. V lost 0 bases, J lost 5 bases, and 3 bases stayed unmatched. Germline V gene lookup returns CDR1 MNHEY and CDR2 SVGAGI. The CDR3 DNA reads as TGTGCCAGCAGTTACTCCGGGACAGGGGCGTATGGCTACACCTTC. It yields the protein CASSYSGTGAYGYTF.

In this sample, this clone turned up once. The chain links TRBV18 to TRBJ1-5; no clear D gene. CDR3 size: 13 residues. CDR1 and CDR2 from the germline V gene are KGHSH and LQKENI. V was cut by 6 bases and J by 4 bases, with 10 bases left in between. The CDR3 here is CASSPNLNQPQHF. The CDR3 nucleotides are TGTGCCAGCTCTCCCAACTTAAATCAGCCCCAGCATTTT. Drawing the rest from reference TRBV18 and TRBJ1-5, the complete variable domain is NAGVMQNPRHLVRRRGQEARLRCSPMKGHSHVYWYRQLPEEGLKFMVYLQKENIIDESGMPKERFSAEFPKEGPSILRIQQVVRGDSAAYFCASSPNLNQPQHFGDGTRLSIL.

The chain joins TRBV14 to TRBJ2-3, with 11 positions matching TRBD2. The CDR3 is 17 amino acids. Germline V gene data show CDR1 as SGHDN and CDR2 as FVKESK. Unmatched junction bases numbered 4, after V lost 2 bases and J lost 0 bases. Here the CDR3 reads CASSQPGTSGSTDTQYF. For the CDR3, the DNA is TGTGCCAGCAGCCAACCAGGGACTAGCGGAAGCACAGATACGCAGTATTTT. Full variable domain (missing parts from reference TRBV14 and TRBJ2-3): EAGVTQFPSHSVIEKGQTVTLRCDPISGHDNLYWYRRVMGKEIKFLLHFVKESKQDESGMPNNRFLAERTGGTYSTLKVQPAELEDSGVYFCASSQPGTSGSTDTQYFGPGTRLTVL.

This chain connects TRBV13 to TRBJ2-1; D is ambiguous. Germline V lookup: CDR1 PRHDT, CDR2 FYEKMQ (reference sequence). This CDR3 spans 9 amino acids. V was pared by 8 bases and J by 7 bases, with 3 bases between. The CDR3 DNA sequence: TGTGCCAGCCCAAATGAGCAGTTCTTC. Translated: CASPNEQFF.

The table lists this clone with a count of one. The rearrangement uses TRBV20-1 and TRBJ1-2; 7 positions match TRBD1. There are 16 residues in the CDR3. The junction had 17 bases not matched to a gene; V was cut back by 3 bases and J by 7 bases. Germline values: CDR1 DFQATT, CDR2 SNEGSKA (reference sequence). As DNA, the CDR3 is TGCAGTGCTAGTTACGCGGGGGACAGCGCTGTGGGTGGCTACACCTTC. Protein product: CSASYAGDSAVGGYTF.

The chain links TRBV6-6 to TRBJ1-2, with TRBD1 matching over 7 bases. The junction had 7 bases not matched to a gene; V was cut back by 5 bases and J by 4 bases. The CDR3 is 14 residues long. In germline, CDR1 is MNHNY, CDR2 SVGAGI (reference sequence). The CDR3 protein is CASSSLGQAYGYTF. CDR3 DNA: TGTGCCAGCAGTAGTCTTGGACAGGCCTATGGCTACACCTTC.

This clone was recorded once. This sequence joins TRBV5-6 and TRBJ1-2, with a possible D match to TRBD1 (5 bases). Germline CDR1 is SGHDT and CDR2 is YYEEEE. The CDR3 spans 12 residues. Trimming removed 4 bases at V and 4 bases at J, with 8 bases between. The chain's CDR3 is CASSRDSYGYTF. In DNA, the CDR3 is TGTGCCAGCAGCCGCGACAGCTATGGCTACACCTTC.

The V gene is TRBV3-1 (or the pseudogene TRBV3-2), the J gene TRBJ2-3, with unresolved D. V was pared by 0 bases and J by 2 bases, with 12 bases between. From germline, CDR1 is LGHDT and CDR2 YNNKEL (reference sequence). The CDR3 is 16 residues long. The CDR3 loop reads CASSQEVKAATDTQYF. In DNA, the CDR3 is TGTGCCAGCAGCCAAGAGGTTAAGGCCGCCACAGATACGCAGTATTTT.